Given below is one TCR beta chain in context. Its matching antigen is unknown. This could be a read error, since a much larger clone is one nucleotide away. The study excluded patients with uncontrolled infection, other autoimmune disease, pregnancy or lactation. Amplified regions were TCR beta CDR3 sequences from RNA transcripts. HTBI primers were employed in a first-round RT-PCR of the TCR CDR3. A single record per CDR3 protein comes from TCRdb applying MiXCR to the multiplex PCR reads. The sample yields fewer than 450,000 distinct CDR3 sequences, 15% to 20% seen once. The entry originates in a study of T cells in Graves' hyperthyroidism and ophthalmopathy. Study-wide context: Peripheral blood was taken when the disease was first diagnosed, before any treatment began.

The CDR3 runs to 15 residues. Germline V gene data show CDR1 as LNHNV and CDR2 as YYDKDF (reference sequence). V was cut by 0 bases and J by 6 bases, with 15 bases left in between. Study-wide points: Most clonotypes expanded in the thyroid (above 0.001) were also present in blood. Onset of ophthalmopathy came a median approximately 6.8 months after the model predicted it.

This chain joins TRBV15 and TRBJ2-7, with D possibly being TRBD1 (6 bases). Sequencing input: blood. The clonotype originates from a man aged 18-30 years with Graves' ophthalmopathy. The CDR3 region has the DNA TGTGCCACCAGCAGAGATAAGGGCAGGGGATGCGAGCAGTACTTC. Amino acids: CATSRDKGRGCEQYF.